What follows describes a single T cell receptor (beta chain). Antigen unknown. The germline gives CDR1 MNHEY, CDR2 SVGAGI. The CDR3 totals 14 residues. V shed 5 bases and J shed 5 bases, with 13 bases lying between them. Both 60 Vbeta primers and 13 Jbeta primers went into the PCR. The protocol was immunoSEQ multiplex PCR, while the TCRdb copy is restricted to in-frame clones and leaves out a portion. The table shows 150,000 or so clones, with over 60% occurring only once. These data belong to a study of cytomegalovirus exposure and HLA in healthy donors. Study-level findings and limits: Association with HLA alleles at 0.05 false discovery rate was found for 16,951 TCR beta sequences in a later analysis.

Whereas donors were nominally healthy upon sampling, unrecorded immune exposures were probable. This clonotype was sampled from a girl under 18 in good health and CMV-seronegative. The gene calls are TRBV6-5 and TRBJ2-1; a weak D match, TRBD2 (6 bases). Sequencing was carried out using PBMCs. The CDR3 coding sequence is TGTGCCAGCAGTACGGACTACTCGGACAATGAGCAGTTCTTC. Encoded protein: CASSTDYSDNEQFF.